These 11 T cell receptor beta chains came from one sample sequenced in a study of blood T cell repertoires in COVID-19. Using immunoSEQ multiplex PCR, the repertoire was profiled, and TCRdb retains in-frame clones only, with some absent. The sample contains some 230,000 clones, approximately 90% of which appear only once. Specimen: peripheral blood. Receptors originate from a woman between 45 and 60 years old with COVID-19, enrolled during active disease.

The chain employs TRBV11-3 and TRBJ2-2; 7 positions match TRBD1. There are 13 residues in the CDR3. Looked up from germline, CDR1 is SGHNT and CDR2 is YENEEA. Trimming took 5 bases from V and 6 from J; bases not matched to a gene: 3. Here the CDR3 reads CASSPQGAGELFF. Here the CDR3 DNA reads TGTGCCAGCAGCCCCCAGGGGGCCGGGGAGCTGTTTTTT.

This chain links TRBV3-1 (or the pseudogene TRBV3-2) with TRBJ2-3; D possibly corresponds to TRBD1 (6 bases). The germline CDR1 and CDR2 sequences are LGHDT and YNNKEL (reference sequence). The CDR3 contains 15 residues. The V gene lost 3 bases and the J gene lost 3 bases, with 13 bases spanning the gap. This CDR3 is CASSHTGPGTDTQYF. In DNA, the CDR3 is TGTGCCAGCAGCCATACAGGGCCGGGGACAGATACGCAGTATTTT.

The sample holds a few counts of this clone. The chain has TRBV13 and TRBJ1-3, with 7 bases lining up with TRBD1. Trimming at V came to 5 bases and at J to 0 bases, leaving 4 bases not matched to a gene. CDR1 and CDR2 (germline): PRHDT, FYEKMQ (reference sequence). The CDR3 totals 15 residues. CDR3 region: CASSRQGLSGNTIYF. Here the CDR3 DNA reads TGTGCCAGCAGCCGACAGGGACTCTCTGGAAACACCATATATTTT.

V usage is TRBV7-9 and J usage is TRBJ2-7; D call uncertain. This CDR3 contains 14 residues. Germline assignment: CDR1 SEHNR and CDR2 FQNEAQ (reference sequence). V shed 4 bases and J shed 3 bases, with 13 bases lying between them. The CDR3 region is CASSSTSEFYEQYF. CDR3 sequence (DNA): TGTGCCAGCAGCTCCACGTCAGAATTCTACGAGCAGTACTTC.

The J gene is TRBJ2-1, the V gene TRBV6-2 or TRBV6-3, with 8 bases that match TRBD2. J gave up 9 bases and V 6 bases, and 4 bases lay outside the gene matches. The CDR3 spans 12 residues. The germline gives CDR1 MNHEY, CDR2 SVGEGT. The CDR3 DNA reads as TGTGCCAGCAGCCCGGGGGGGCGTGAGCAGTTCTTC. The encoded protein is CASSPGGREQFF.

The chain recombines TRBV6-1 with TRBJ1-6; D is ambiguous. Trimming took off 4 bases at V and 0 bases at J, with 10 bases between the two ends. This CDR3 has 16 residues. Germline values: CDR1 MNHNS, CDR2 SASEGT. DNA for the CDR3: TGTGCCAGCAGTGTCTATGTGAGCTCCTATAATTCACCCCTCCACTTT. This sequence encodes CASSVYVSSYNSPLHF.

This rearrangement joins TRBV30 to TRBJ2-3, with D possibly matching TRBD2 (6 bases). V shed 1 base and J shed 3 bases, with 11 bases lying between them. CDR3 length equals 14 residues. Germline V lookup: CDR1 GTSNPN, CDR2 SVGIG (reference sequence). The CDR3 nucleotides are TGTGCCTGGAGTGGCGGGGTCGGGACAGATACGCAGTATTTT. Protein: CAWSGGVGTDTQYF.

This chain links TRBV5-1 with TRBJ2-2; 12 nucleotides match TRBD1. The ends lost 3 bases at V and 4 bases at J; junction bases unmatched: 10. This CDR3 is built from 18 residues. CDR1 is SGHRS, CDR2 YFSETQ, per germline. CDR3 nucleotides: TGCGCCAGCAGCTCGGGGACAGGGGGCTCTATTAGCACCGGGGAGCTGTTTTTT. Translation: CASSSGTGGSISTGELFF.

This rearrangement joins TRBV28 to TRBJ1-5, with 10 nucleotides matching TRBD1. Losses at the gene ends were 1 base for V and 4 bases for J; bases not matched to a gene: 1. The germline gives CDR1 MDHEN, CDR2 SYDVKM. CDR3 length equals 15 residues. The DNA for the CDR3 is TGTGCCAGCAGTTTATCGGGACAGGGGAATCAGCCCCAGCATTTT. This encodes CASSLSGQGNQPQHF.

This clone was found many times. The CDR3 protein is CASSRTGGNTEAFF. The CDR3 nucleotides read TGTGCCAGCAGTCGAACCGGGGGGAACACTGAAGCTTTCTTT. The gene calls are TRBV6-2 or TRBV6-3 and TRBJ1-1; a possible D gene is TRBD1 (5 bases). Germline CDR1 is MNHEY and CDR2 is SVGEGT. Trimming stripped 5 bases from V and 1 base from J, with 11 bases between. The CDR3 is made up of 14 amino acids.

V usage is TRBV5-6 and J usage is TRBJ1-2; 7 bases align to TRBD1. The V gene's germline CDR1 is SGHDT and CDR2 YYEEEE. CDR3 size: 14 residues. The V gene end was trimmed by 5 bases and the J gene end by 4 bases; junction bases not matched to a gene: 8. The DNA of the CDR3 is TGTGCCAGCAGTTACCGGACAGGCCGCTATGGCTACACCTTC. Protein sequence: CASSYRTGRYGYTF.